What follows describes a single T cell receptor beta chain. No antigen is known for it. The data were taken from a study of cytomegalovirus exposure and HLA in healthy donors. The study's findings and limits: According to reports, the classifier identified cytomegalovirus status with high specificity and sensitivity.

Primers: 60 Vbeta forward and 13 Jbeta reverse. Generated by immunoSEQ multiplex PCR, the TCRdb table keeps only in-frame clones and is missing some. The sample records over 100,000 clones, about 61% being singletons. The sequencing input was PBMCs. The clonotype originates from a woman aged 40 to 55 in good health and CMV-seronegative.

The CDR3 coding sequence is TGTGCCTACACAGCTACGGTCGTAGACGAGCAGTACTTC. It translates to CAYTATVVDEQYF. The rearrangement uses TRBV30 and TRBJ2-7; unclear D gene. V gave up 7 bases and J gave up 5 bases, with 18 bases separating them. The germline V gene has CDR1 GTSNPN and CDR2 SVGIG (reference sequence). CDR3 length: 13 amino acids.